The rows below give T cell receptor beta chains drawn from one sample of a study of T cell responses to AZD1222 COVID-19 vaccine. Produced via immunoSEQ multiplex PCR; TCRdb's table is partial and in-frame only. The sample lists roughly 120,000 clones, around 87% seen once, with approximately 1.2% in the top ten. This specimen consisted of peripheral blood, obtained on day 0 of AZD1222 vaccination. These receptor sequences come from an adult in good health. Each CDR3 is given with its conserved first and last residue. Each record gives: J gene, V gene, clone size, D gene, CDR3 DNA, CDR3 protein. A D gene is named only where the DNA matches it firmly. For some rows the clone size is stated as once, few or many, or as a class when expanded; others skip it.

J: TRBJ2-7
V: TRBV6-6
size: .
D: .
DNA: TGTGCCAGCAGTTACCAGGGAAAGGGATACGAGCAGTACTTC
CDR3: CASSYQGKGYEQYF

J: TRBJ1-2
V: TRBV19
size: .
D: TRBD1
DNA: TGTGCCAGTAGACTTGGACAGGGAGTATATGGCTACACCTTC
CDR3: CASRLGQGVYGYTF

J: TRBJ1-2
V: TRBV4-1
size: few
D: .
DNA: TGCGCCAGCAGCCAAGAATTTGGGAGCTACTATGGCTACACCTTC
CDR3: CASSQEFGSYYGYTF

J: TRBJ2-1
V: TRBV7-9
size: once
D: TRBD2
DNA: TGTGCCAGCAGCTTAAGCGGGGGAACTGGTAATGAGCAGTTCTTC
CDR3: CASSLSGGTGNEQFF

J: TRBJ1-2
V: TRBV5-5
size: .
D: .
DNA: TGTGCCAGCAGCTTGGACAGCCTCTATGGCTACACCTTC
CDR3: CASSLDSLYGYTF

J: TRBJ2-5
V: TRBV30
size: .
D: .
DNA: TGTGCCTGCCCACGGAGCCCCAATCAAGAGACCCAGTACTTC
CDR3: CACPRSPNQETQYF

J: TRBJ2-6
V: TRBV2
size: .
D: .
DNA: TGTGCCAGCTACACTCCGGAAGGGGCCAACGTCCTGACTTTC
CDR3: CASYTPEGANVLTF

J: TRBJ2-2
V: TRBV9
size: .
D: .
DNA: TGTGCCAGCAGCGGGGTCAGCACCGGGGAGCTGTTTTTT
CDR3: CASSGVSTGELFF

J: TRBJ1-3
V: TRBV5-1
size: .
D: TRBD1
DNA: TGCGCCAGCAGTCGATACCTCAGGGGGAGTGGAAACACCATATATTTT
CDR3: CASSRYLRGSGNTIYF

J: TRBJ2-7
V: TRBV5-4
size: .
D: .
DNA: TGTGCCAGCAGCCATGGAAGGGGGGCAACGGACGAGCAGTACTTC
CDR3: CASSHGRGATDEQYF

J: TRBJ2-5
V: TRBV11-2
size: .
D: .
DNA: TGTGCCAGCAGATCTTCTCGGGGACCGAGGGGAGAGACCCAGTACTTC
CDR3: CASRSSRGPRGETQYF

J: TRBJ2-5
V: TRBV6-5
size: .
D: .
DNA: TGTGCCAGCAGACTAAACTGGGGGCGGGAGACCCAGTACTTC
CDR3: CASRLNWGRETQYF

J: TRBJ1-2
V: TRBV30
size: .
D: .
DNA: TGTGCCTCACCCTCCGGGGCTGGCTACACCTTC
CDR3: CASPSGAGYTF

J: TRBJ1-1
V: TRBV5-7
size: .
D: .
DNA: TGTGCCAGCAGCTTGGATCGGGAGAACACTGAAGCTTTCTTT
CDR3: CASSLDRENTEAFF

J: TRBJ2-1
V: TRBV27
size: .
D: TRBD2
DNA: TGTGCCAGCAGTGGTGGACTAGCGGGGGGGCCGTCCTACAATGAGCAGTTCTTC
CDR3: CASSGGLAGGPSYNEQFF

J: TRBJ1-2
V: TRBV3-1/TRBV3-2
size: .
D: .
DNA: TGTGCCAGCAGCCAAGATCTGGGCAGGGCCCGATCCCTCTATGGCTACACCTTC
CDR3: CASSQDLGRARSLYGYTF

J: TRBJ2-5
V: TRBV7-2
size: .
D: TRBD2
DNA: TGTGCCAGCAACGTCTATAGCGGGGAAGAGACCCAGTACTTC
CDR3: CASNVYSGEETQYF

J: TRBJ1-2
V: TRBV6-5
size: few
D: .
DNA: TGTGCCAGCAGTTATGATGCACAGGGCTGGCTCTTC
CDR3: CASSYDAQGWLF

J: TRBJ2-5
V: TRBV5-6
size: .
D: .
DNA: TGTGCCAGCAGCTCACAGGGCCGAGAGACCCAGTACTTC
CDR3: CASSSQGRETQYF

J: TRBJ1-4
V: TRBV7-9
size: .
D: .
DNA: TGTGCCAGCAGCCGGGACCTAGGATCGAATGAAAAACTGTTTTTT
CDR3: CASSRDLGSNEKLFF

J: TRBJ1-5
V: TRBV2
size: .
D: TRBD1
DNA: TGTGCCAGCAGCGATGACAGGGGGTCTCGTCAGCCCCAGCATTTT
CDR3: CASSDDRGSRQPQHF

J: TRBJ2-7
V: TRBV5-4
size: .
D: .
DNA: TGTGCCAGCAGCTTTTCGGGAAGCTCCTACGAGCAGTACTTC
CDR3: CASSFSGSSYEQYF

J: TRBJ2-7
V: TRBV14
size: .
D: .
DNA: TGTGCCAGCAGCCAGCAAAGGACACGGGCCCACGAGCAGTACTTC
CDR3: CASSQQRTRAHEQYF

J: TRBJ2-7
V: TRBV6-5
size: once
D: .
DNA: TGTGCCAGCGGGACACCTTACGAGCAGTACTTC
CDR3: CASGTPYEQYF

J: TRBJ1-1
V: TRBV6-2/TRBV6-3
size: .
D: .
DNA: TGTGCCAGCAGTTACAGTCTGGGTAACACTGAAGCTTTCTTT
CDR3: CASSYSLGNTEAFF

J: TRBJ2-1
V: TRBV6-5
size: .
D: .
DNA: TGTGCCAGCAGTTATCAACCCCGGGGCTACAATGAGCAGTTCTTC
CDR3: CASSYQPRGYNEQFF

J: TRBJ1-5
V: TRBV18
size: .
D: .
DNA: TGTGCCAGCTCACCACAATCTCATCAGCCCCAGCATTTT
CDR3: CASSPQSHQPQHF

J: TRBJ1-2
V: TRBV19
size: .
D: .
DNA: TGTGCCAGTAGTACCAAACAGGGTAGTAACTATGGCTACACCTTC
CDR3: CASSTKQGSNYGYTF

J: TRBJ2-3
V: TRBV3-1/TRBV3-2
size: .
D: .
DNA: TGTGCCAGCAGCCCCAGACACCTTCTTTCTAGCACAGATACGCAGTATTTT
CDR3: CASSPRHLLSSTDTQYF

J: TRBJ1-1
V: TRBV10-3
size: .
D: .
DNA: TGTGCCATCAGCGCTGGGCTCACTGAAGCTTTCTTT
CDR3: CAISAGLTEAFF

J: TRBJ1-1
V: TRBV27
size: .
D: .
DNA: TGTGCCAGCAGTCCCCAGGTGGGGGGCACTGAAGCTTTCTTT
CDR3: CASSPQVGGTEAFF

J: TRBJ1-6
V: TRBV7-8
size: .
D: .
DNA: TGTGCCAGCAGCTTAGCGCTAAGGGGCAGTTCCTATAATTCACCCCTCCACTTT
CDR3: CASSLALRGSSYNSPLHF

J: TRBJ2-1
V: TRBV5-5
size: .
D: .
DNA: TGTGCCAGCAGCTTGGCCTTGCGGGGCAATGAGCAGTTCTTC
CDR3: CASSLALRGNEQFF

J: TRBJ2-7
V: TRBV19
size: .
D: TRBD1
DNA: TGTGCCAGTAGTAGGACCTCGCAGGGGGCGTATGAGCAGTACTTC
CDR3: CASSRTSQGAYEQYF

J: TRBJ2-7
V: TRBV4-1
size: once
D: .
DNA: TGCGCCAGCAGCCAAGTACAGGGAGAGTACGAGCAGTACTTC
CDR3: CASSQVQGEYEQYF

J: TRBJ1-4
V: TRBV29-1
size: .
D: .
DNA: TGCAGCGTTGCCCCTACTAGTACAGGGAAGAAACTGTTTTTT
CDR3: CSVAPTSTGKKLFF

J: TRBJ1-6
V: TRBV27
size: .
D: .
DNA: TGTGCCAGCCGGGCAGGCGGTTATAATTCACCCCTCCACTTT
CDR3: CASRAGGYNSPLHF

J: TRBJ1-5
V: TRBV6-5
size: .
D: TRBD1
DNA: TGTGCCAGCAGGCCTAGGACAGGGTTTCAGCCCCAGCATTTT
CDR3: CASRPRTGFQPQHF

J: TRBJ1-4
V: TRBV28
size: .
D: .
DNA: TGTGCCAGCAGTTCGAGGTGGGGGGGTACTGAAAAACTGTTTTTT
CDR3: CASSSRWGGTEKLFF

J: TRBJ1-4
V: TRBV7-9
size: .
D: TRBD1
DNA: TGTGCCAGCAGCTATTATTATTACGACAGGGGGAATGAAAAACTGTTTTTT
CDR3: CASSYYYYDRGNEKLFF

J: TRBJ2-7
V: TRBV13
size: .
D: .
DNA: TGTGCCAGCAGCTCCGGTAGAGGGGAGCAGTACTTC
CDR3: CASSSGRGEQYF

J: TRBJ2-7
V: TRBV5-1
size: .
D: .
DNA: TGCGCCAGCAGCTTTTCAGGGGACTCCCAGTGGTACTTC
CDR3: CASSFSGDSQWYF

J: TRBJ1-6
V: TRBV4-3
size: .
D: .
DNA: TGCGCCAGCAGCCAAGAAAGTGGCCCCCTCCACTTT
CDR3: CASSQESGPLHF

J: TRBJ1-4
V: TRBV27
size: .
D: .
DNA: TGTGCCAGCAGTTTAATAGGGGGGGGTGAAAAACTGTTTTTT
CDR3: CASSLIGGGEKLFF

J: TRBJ1-1
V: TRBV4-1
size: .
D: .
DNA: TGCGCCAGCAGCCAAGATGGCCGGGGAAACACTGAAGCTTTCTTT
CDR3: CASSQDGRGNTEAFF

J: TRBJ2-1
V: TRBV4-1
size: .
D: TRBD1
DNA: TGCGCCAGCAGCCAACCGGGACAGGATCGCTCCTACAATGAGCAGTTCTTC
CDR3: CASSQPGQDRSYNEQFF

J: TRBJ2-7
V: TRBV3-1/TRBV3-2
size: .
D: .
DNA: TGTGCCAGCAGCCAAGATAGGGGAATCTCCTACGAGCAGTACTTC
CDR3: CASSQDRGISYEQYF

J: TRBJ2-3
V: TRBV2
size: .
D: TRBD1
DNA: TGTGCCAGCAGTGAAGAGGGACAGGGGGCCAGCACAGATACGCAGTATTTT
CDR3: CASSEEGQGASTDTQYF

J: TRBJ1-2
V: TRBV5-4
size: .
D: .
DNA: TGTGCCAGCAGCACTGGACAGCTCAACTATGGCTACACCTTC
CDR3: CASSTGQLNYGYTF

J: TRBJ2-7
V: TRBV27
size: .
D: .
DNA: TGTGCCAGCAGTTCCCTTCTCAGGGGGAGCGGGGGCTACGAGCAGTACTTC
CDR3: CASSSLLRGSGGYEQYF

J: TRBJ1-1
V: TRBV15
size: .
D: .
DNA: TGTGCCACCAGCCCACCGGGCGAGGGCACTGAAGCTTTCTTT
CDR3: CATSPPGEGTEAFF

J: TRBJ2-1
V: TRBV29-1
size: .
D: TRBD2
DNA: TGCAGCGTTACGGGACTAGCGGCCACGATAAGCTACAATGAGCAGTTCTTC
CDR3: CSVTGLAATISYNEQFF